This TCR beta chain emerged from a study of T-cell reconstitution after alpha-beta-depleted transplantation in children. The TCRbeta library incorporated unique molecular identifiers. TCRdb passed the PCR reads through MiXCR, listing each CDR3 protein once. The sample carries about 250,000 distinct CDR3 sequences, 20% to 30% recorded once. Study-wide results and limits: Once a year had passed after transplant, T-cell counts and diversity came mostly from newly produced T cells. Reportedly, alpha-beta T cells present about two months post-transplant originated from several hundred expanded clones of graft origin.

To note about this clonotype: Its antigen is not known.

CDR1 is SGHTA, CDR2 FQGNSA, per germline. The CDR3 extends over 16 amino acids. Trimming removed 5 bases at V and 6 bases at J, with 23 bases between. Sample: PBMCs, mostly from graft donor cells, taken 360 days after TCRalphabeta/CD19-depleted stem cell transplant. The clonotype originates from a female patient aged 2-9 years who had a stem cell transplant for congenital amegakaryocytic thrombocytopenia, so the T cells may come from the graft donor. The J gene is TRBJ2-7, the V gene TRBV7-2; D is tentatively TRBD1 or TRBD2 (6 bases each). The CDR3 loop is CASSPYLRGLSGEQYF. Written as DNA, the CDR3 is TGTGCCAGCAGCCCGTACCTCAGGGGACTGTCGGGCGAGCAGTACTTC.